What follows are 10 T cell receptor beta chains derived from one specimen sequenced in a study of PD-L1 blockade in urothelial cancer. The table came from immunoSEQ multiplex PCR; TCRdb's copy has only in-frame clones and leaves some out. The sample records roughly 42,000 clones, roughly 89% being singletons. As to time point: peripheral blood 6 weeks after treatment start. The starting material was PBMCs, obtained around atezolizumab (anti-PD-L1) treatment. Receptor source: a man in his 70s with urothelial cancer.

The chain employs TRBV18 and TRBJ2-1, with TRBD2 identical over 10 bases. The CDR3 is 16 residues long. V was clipped by 3 bases and J by 9 bases; unmatched bases: 11. Germline CDR1 reads KGHSH; CDR2 reads LQKENI. The CDR3 is CASSPTSGKISGEQFF. The CDR3 nucleotides are TGTGCCAGCTCACCTACTAGCGGGAAAATCTCGGGTGAGCAGTTCTTC. Using reference TRBV18 and TRBJ2-1 for the parts outside the CDR3, the full variable domain is NAGVMQNPRHLVRRRGQEARLRCSPMKGHSHVYWYRQLPEEGLKFMVYLQKENIIDESGMPKERFSAEFPKEGPSILRIQQVVRGDSAAYFCASSPTSGKISGEQFFGPGTRLTVL.

The V call is TRBV18, the J call TRBJ2-1; 16 nucleotides agree with TRBD2. This CDR3 has 17 amino acids. Trimming took 2 bases from V and 2 from J; bases not matched to a gene: 0. Germline V gene lookup returns CDR1 KGHSH and CDR2 LQKENI. CDR3 coding DNA: TGTGCCAGCTCACCAGGGACTAGCGGGAGGGCCTACAATGAGCAGTTCTTC. Translation: CASSPGTSGRAYNEQFF.

V usage is TRBV2 and J usage is TRBJ1-2, with 9 bases that match TRBD1. J was trimmed by 7 bases and V by 0 bases; bases with no gene match: 6. The germline V gene has CDR1 SNHLY and CDR2 FYNNEI. CDR3 length equals 15 residues. CDR3 in DNA: TGTGCCAGCAGTGAAGCCCTACAGGGGGCTGGTGGCTACACCTTC. It codes for CASSEALQGAGGYTF. Variable domain in full (rest from reference TRBV2 and TRBJ1-2): EPEVTQTPSHQVTQMGQEVILRCVPISNHLYFYWYRQILGQKVEFLVSFYNNEISEKSEIFDDQFSVERPDGSNFTLKIRSTKLEDSAMYFCASSEALQGAGGYTFGSGTRLTVV.

This chain connects TRBV4-1 to TRBJ2-3, with D possibly TRBD1 on 5 matching bases. V gave up 1 base and J gave up 4 bases, with 24 bases separating them. Per germline, CDR1 MGHRA and CDR2 YSYEKL. This CDR3 has 19 residues. The CDR3 loop reads CASSQVGRGLGPGADTQYF. DNA of the CDR3: TGCGCCAGCAGCCAAGTAGGAAGGGGCCTGGGGCCTGGGGCAGATACGCAGTATTTT.

V usage is TRBV6-1 and J usage is TRBJ1-1; possibly TRBD1 for D (5 bases). Germline CDR1 is MNHNS and CDR2 is SASEGT. This CDR3 has 11 residues. V was pared by 4 bases and J by 11 bases, with 11 bases between. Here the CDR3 reads CASSGQSLAFF. Here the CDR3 DNA reads TGTGCCAGCAGTGGACAGAGTCTGGCTTTCTTT.

The rearrangement links TRBV2 to TRBJ2-1; weak D call: TRBD2 (5 bases). Trimming cost V 0 bases and J 2 bases, with 8 bases left between them. Germline V lookup: CDR1 SNHLY, CDR2 FYNNEI. The CDR3 contains 15 residues. CDR3 region: CASSEARGAYNEQFF. CDR3 bases: TGTGCCAGCAGTGAAGCTCGGGGTGCCTACAATGAGCAGTTCTTC.

The chain joins TRBV7-8 to TRBJ2-5; 10 bases align to TRBD2. Germline V gene lookup returns CDR1 SGHVS and CDR2 FQNEAQ. The CDR3 contains 21 residues. Trimming at V came to 3 bases and at J to 3 bases, leaving 22 bases not matched to a gene. The CDR3 loop reads CASSFRPPGHRELAGKETQYF. In DNA form, the CDR3 reads TGTGCCAGCAGCTTTAGGCCACCGGGACACCGGGAACTAGCGGGAAAAGAGACCCAGTACTTC.

The chain uses TRBV5-4 and TRBJ1-4; 10 nucleotides match TRBD1. The germline V gene encodes CDR1 SGHNT and CDR2 YYREEE (reference sequence). The CDR3 is made up of 16 amino acids. The V segment lost 2 bases and the J segment 7 bases; nucleotides outside the gene matches: 8. The CDR3 is CASSLPRDRGVEKLFF. As DNA, the CDR3 is TGTGCCAGCAGCTTACCTCGGGACAGGGGTGTTGAAAAACTGTTTTTT. Full variable domain (missing parts from reference TRBV5-4 and TRBJ1-4): ETGVTQSPTHLIKTRGQQVTLRCSSQSGHNTVSWYQQALGQGPQFIFQYYREEENGRGNFPPRFSGLQFPNYSSELNVNALELDDSALYLCASSLPRDRGVEKLFFGSGTQLSVL.

V usage is TRBV5-4 and J usage is TRBJ1-4; D is unresolved. The CDR3 loop spans 14 amino acids. V lost 2 bases to trimming and J lost 3 bases, with 8 bases between them. Germline CDR1 and CDR2: SGHNT and YYREEE (reference sequence). CDR3 residues: CASSLGGSNEKLFF. The CDR3, as DNA: TGTGCCAGCAGCTTAGGCGGATCTAATGAAAAACTGTTTTTT. Full variable domain (rest looked up from reference TRBV5-4 and TRBJ1-4): ETGVTQSPTHLIKTRGQQVTLRCSSQSGHNTVSWYQQALGQGPQFIFQYYREEENGRGNFPPRFSGLQFPNYSSELNVNALELDDSALYLCASSLGGSNEKLFFGSGTQLSVL.

The chain recombines TRBV28 with TRBJ1-3, with D perhaps TRBD1 (6 bases). The length of the CDR3 is 16 residues. The germline CDR1 and CDR2 sequences are MDHEN and SYDVKM. Trimming took 3 bases from V and 1 from J, leaving 13 bases between them. CDR3 DNA: TGTGCCAGCAGTTTGATTGGACAGATTTCTGGAAACACCATATATTTT. Protein sequence: CASSLIGQISGNTIYF.